This T cell receptor beta chain derives from a study of blood T cell repertoires in COVID-19. Overall study: COVID-19 samples, acute and convalescent, were from the United States, Italy and Spain. PBMCs, B-cell-depleted T cells, or T cells provided the cDNA or gDNA that made up the material.

There are 17 residues in the CDR3. V gave up 4 bases and J gave up 8 bases, with 22 bases separating them. Germline lookup yields CDR1 SGHNT and CDR2 YYREEE (reference sequence). Under the authors' procedure: Counts of nucleated cells, estimated from reference gene primer amplification, were obtained. TCRdb's copy holds only in-frame clones and misses some; the assay was immunoSEQ multiplex PCR. The DNA was the basis for D and trimming; V, J and clone size are from that table. Counted here are about 140,000 clones, about 86% occurring once; the ten biggest clones make up about 8%. Sequencing input: peripheral blood. This TCR was sampled from a human donor in a cohort sampled during active COVID-19. The V gene is TRBV5-4, the J gene TRBJ2-6, with a tentative D call TRBD2 (6 bases). The CDR3 sequence is CASSPRGITARPNVLTF. The DNA for the CDR3 is TGTGCCAGCAGCCCGCGGGGTATAACGGCCCGGCCCAACGTCCTGACTTTC. The full variable domain, its missing parts supplied by reference TRBV5-4 and TRBJ2-6, is ETGVTQSPTHLIKTRGQQVTLRCSSQSGHNTVSWYQQALGQGPQFIFQYYREEENGRGNFPPRFSGLQFPNYSSELNVNALELDDSALYLCASSPRGITARPNVLTFGAGSRLTVL.